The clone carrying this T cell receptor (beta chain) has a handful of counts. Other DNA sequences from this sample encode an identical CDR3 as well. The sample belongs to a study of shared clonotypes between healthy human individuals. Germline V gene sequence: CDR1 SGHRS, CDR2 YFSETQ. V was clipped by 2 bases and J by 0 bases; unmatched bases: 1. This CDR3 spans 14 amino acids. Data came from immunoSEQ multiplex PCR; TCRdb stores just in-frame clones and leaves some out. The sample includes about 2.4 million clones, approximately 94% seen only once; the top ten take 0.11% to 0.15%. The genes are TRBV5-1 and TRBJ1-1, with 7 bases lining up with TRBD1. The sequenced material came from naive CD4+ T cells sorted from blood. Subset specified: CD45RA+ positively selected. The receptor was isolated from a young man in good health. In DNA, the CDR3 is TGCGCCAGCAGCTTTGGGACAGTGAACACTGAAGCTTTCTTT. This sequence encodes CASSFGTVNTEAFF. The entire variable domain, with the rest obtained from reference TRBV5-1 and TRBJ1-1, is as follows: KAGVTQTPRYLIKTRGQQVTLSCSPISGHRSVSWYQQTPGQGLQFLFEYFSETQRNKGNFPGRFSGRQFSNSRSEMNVSTLELGDSALYLCASSFGTVNTEAFFGQGTRLTVV.